The 7 T cell receptor beta chains below all came from one sample that was sequenced in a study of T cell responses to AZD1222 COVID-19 vaccine. Profiled with immunoSEQ multiplex PCR; TCRdb holds only in-frame clones, not every one. The table shows over 50,000 clones, with 70% to 90% occurring only once. The sequenced sample was peripheral blood, obtained 28 days after the second AZD1222 dose. The origin of the receptors is an adult who received the AZD1222 COVID-19 vaccine.

The chain combines TRBV4-1 with TRBJ2-7, with D uncertain. V lost 1 base, J lost 2 bases, and 12 bases lay in between. Germline CDR1 reads MGHRA; CDR2 reads YSYEKL. The CDR3 runs to 15 residues. Here the CDR3 DNA reads TGCGCCAGCAGCCAAGTTTACACCCACCCCTACGAGCAGTACTTC. Translating it yields CASSQVYTHPYEQYF.

The V gene is TRBV21-1, the J gene TRBJ1-4. TRBV21-1 represents a pseudogene. The CDR3 runs to 17 residues. CDR3 nucleotides: TGTGCCAGCAGCAAGAACACGGAAGGCGCAACTAATGAAAAACTGTTTTTT. It is translated as CASSKNTEGATNEKLFF.

This chain connects TRBV29-1 to TRBJ1-2; D unresolved. Germline V lookup: CDR1 SQVTM, CDR2 ANQGSEA. V lost 0 bases, J lost 5 bases, and 16 bases lay in between. This CDR3 contains 15 residues. The CDR3 coding sequence is TGCAGCGTTGAAGAGGGTGGCAGCAGTAGGTATGGCTACACCTTC. Translating it yields CSVEEGGSSRYGYTF.

The CDR3 DNA is TGTGCCAGCAGCTCCGGGACAGTGGCAGATACGCAGTATTTT. It specifies CASSSGTVADTQYF. The V and J genes are TRBV11-3 and TRBJ2-3, with TRBD1 matching over 7 bases. Germline loops: CDR1 SGHNT, CDR2 YENEEA. This CDR3 contains 14 residues. V shed 4 bases and J 4 bases; nucleotides not matched to a gene: 5.

The chain couples TRBV7-2 to TRBJ2-7; TRBD1 matches 8 bases. The germline V gene has CDR1 SGHTA and CDR2 FQGNSA. J gave up 3 bases and V 6 bases, and 7 bases lay outside the gene matches. The CDR3 runs to 14 residues. CDR3 sequence (DNA): TGTGCCAGCAGACGGACAGGGACTGTCTACGAGCAGTACTTC. Its translation: CASRRTGTVYEQYF. The whole variable domain, remainder taken from reference TRBV7-2 and TRBJ2-7, is GAGVSQSPSNKVTEKGKDVELRCDPISGHTALYWYRQSLGQGLEFLIYFQGNSAPDKSGLPSDRFSAERTGGSVSTLTIQRTQQEDSAVYLCASRRTGTVYEQYFGPGTRLTVT.

The chain couples TRBV5-6 to TRBJ2-1, with 8 nucleotides matching TRBD1. From germline, CDR1 is SGHDT and CDR2 YYEEEE. The ends lost 3 bases at V and 3 bases at J; junction bases unmatched: 8. The CDR3 is made up of 16 amino acids. The CDR3 region is CASSSQGGLFYNEQFF. CDR3 nucleotides: TGTGCCAGCAGCTCACAGGGGGGACTCTTCTACAATGAGCAGTTCTTC. Combining the CDR3 with reference TRBV5-6 and TRBJ2-1 gives the whole variable domain DAGVTQSPTHLIKTRGQQVTLRCSPKSGHDTVSWYQQALGQGPQFIFQYYEEEERQRGNFPDRFSGHQFPNYSSELNVNALLLGDSALYLCASSSQGGLFYNEQFFGPGTRLTVL.

The V gene is TRBV11-3, the J gene TRBJ2-2; no firm D call. The CDR3 runs 13 residues. The V end lost 0 bases, the J end lost 6 bases, and 5 bases lay between the germline ends. The germline V gene has CDR1 SGHNT and CDR2 YENEEA. CDR3 DNA sequence: TGTGCCAGCAGCTTAGATCGGGCCGGGGAGCTGTTTTTT. It encodes CASSLDRAGELFF.